This section outlines one T cell receptor beta chain sequence together with its context. The sample comes from a study of cytomegalovirus exposure and HLA in healthy donors. The overall study: Early released data had about 80 million unique TCRs, all coming from HLA-typed donors.

Per germline, CDR1 MNHEY and CDR2 SMNVEV (reference sequence). The CDR3 contains 17 residues. With V trimmed by 3 bases and J by 3 bases, 13 bases remained unmatched. PCR used 60 Vbeta primers and 13 Jbeta primers. How the authors handled the data: In a later analysis, the count reached some 83 million unique TCR beta chains, with about 11 million shared. Sequencing used immunoSEQ multiplex PCR; TCRdb keeps in-frame clones, though not all of them. The V and J calls and the clone size are those of that table, but D and trimming were determined from the DNA. The sample carries just over 200,000 clones, 82% recorded once.

V is TRBV27 and J is TRBJ1-2, with 7 bases that match TRBD1. Sample: PBMCs. This receptor was taken from a woman aged 40 to 50 in good health and CMV-seronegative. CDR3 coding DNA: TGTGCCAGCAGTTTTAGACAGGGAGTCCTCACACACTATGGCTACACCTTC. Protein sequence: CASSFRQGVLTHYGYTF.